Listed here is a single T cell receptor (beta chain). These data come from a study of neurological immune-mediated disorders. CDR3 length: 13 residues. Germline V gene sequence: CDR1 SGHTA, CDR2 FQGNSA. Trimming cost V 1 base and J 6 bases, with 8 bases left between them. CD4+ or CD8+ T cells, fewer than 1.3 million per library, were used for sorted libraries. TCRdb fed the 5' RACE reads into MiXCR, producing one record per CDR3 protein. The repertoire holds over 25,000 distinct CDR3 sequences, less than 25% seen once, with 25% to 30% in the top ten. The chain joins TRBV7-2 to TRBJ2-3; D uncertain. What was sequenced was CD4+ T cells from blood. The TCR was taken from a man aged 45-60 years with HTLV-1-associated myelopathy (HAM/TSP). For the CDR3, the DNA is TGTGCCAGCAGCTTAGGAAGGAGCGATACGCAGTATTTT. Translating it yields CASSLGRSDTQYF.